This TCR beta chain was captured by sequencing in a study of human versus mouse CDR3 diversity and MHC coevolution. Produced via immunoSEQ multiplex PCR; TCRdb's table is partial and in-frame only. The profile covers around 74,000 clones, with 85% to 95% appearing a single time and about 0.14% taken by the ten largest. Germline V lookup: CDR1 SGHNT, CDR2 YYREEE (reference sequence). The J segment lost 11 bases and the V segment lost 4 bases, leaving 10 bases of the junction unmatched. The CDR3 consists of 14 residues. General study points: Mice had fewer CDR3 deletions and insertions than humans on average. Most of the three human donors had the lowest clonal inequality.

Remarks on this clone: Its antigen remains unidentified.

The receptor's source is a person aged 30 to 69 in good health. The chain employs TRBV5-4 and TRBJ2-1; 9 positions match TRBD2. Sequencing input: naive CD4+ T cells from blood. Subset noted: CD45RO-negative CD62L-positive naive CD4 T cells. The CDR3 coding sequence is TGTGCCAGCAGCCCCGAGACTAGCGGTAAACAGCAGTTCTTC. Translation: CASSPETSGKQQFF. Variable domain in full (rest from reference TRBV5-4 and TRBJ2-1): ETGVTQSPTHLIKTRGQQVTLRCSSQSGHNTVSWYQQALGQGPQFIFQYYREEENGRGNFPPRFSGLQFPNYSSELNVNALELDDSALYLCASSPETSGKQQFFGPGTRLTVL.